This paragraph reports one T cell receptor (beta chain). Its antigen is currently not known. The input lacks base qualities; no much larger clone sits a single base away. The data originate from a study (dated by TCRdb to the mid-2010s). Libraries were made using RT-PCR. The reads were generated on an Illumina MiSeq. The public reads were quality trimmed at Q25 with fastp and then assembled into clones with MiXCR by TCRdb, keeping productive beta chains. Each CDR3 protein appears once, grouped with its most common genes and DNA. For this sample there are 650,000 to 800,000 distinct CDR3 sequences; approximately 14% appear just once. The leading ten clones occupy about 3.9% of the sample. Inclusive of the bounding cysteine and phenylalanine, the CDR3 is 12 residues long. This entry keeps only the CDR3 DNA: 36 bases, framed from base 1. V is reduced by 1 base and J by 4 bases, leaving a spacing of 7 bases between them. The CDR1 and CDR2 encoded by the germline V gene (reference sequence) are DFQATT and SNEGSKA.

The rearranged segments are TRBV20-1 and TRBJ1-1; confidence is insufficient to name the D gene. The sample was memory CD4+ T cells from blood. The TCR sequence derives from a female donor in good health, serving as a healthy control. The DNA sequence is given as TGCAGTGCTAGAGTAAGGGCCACTGAAGCTTTCTTT. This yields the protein CSARVRATEAFF.